This TCR beta chain came from a study of T cells in localized non-small cell lung cancer. Study results and caveats: A raised T cell density in blood coincided with lengthier overall survival.

Only in-frame clones appear in the TCRdb table, and some are missing; sequencing was by immunoSEQ multiplex PCR. The sample lists 55,000 or so clones; 80% were seen once. The CDR3 consists of 16 residues. Germline values: CDR1 SGHVS, CDR2 FQNEAQ. The J segment lost 4 bases and the V segment lost 5 bases, leaving 9 bases of the junction unmatched. This clone was detected a few times. The antigen is undetermined. The chain combines TRBV7-8 with TRBJ1-5; 9 bases agree with TRBD1. The receptor was isolated from a woman between 35 and 75 years old with stage II lung adenocarcinoma. Material: PBMCs, obtained before any cancer treatment. The DNA of the CDR3 is TGTGCCAGCAGCAAGGGACAGGGACAACCAAATCAGCCCCAGCATTTT. Its translation: CASSKGQGQPNQPQHF.